The source of this T cell receptor (beta chain) is a study of T cells in women clearing cervical HPV infection. Study information: Donors had HPV16-related CIN3 or worse; 2 had invasive cancer. For cases, blood was sampled a median approximately 150 days after lesion detection, interquartile range roughly 90 to 230 days. Whole-study findings and limits: TRBV6-7 abundance was lower in cases than controls (about 0.099% versus 0.16%).

Here immunoSEQ multiplex PCR was the method, and the copy in TCRdb shows in-frame clones only, minus some. The sample's table shows 35,000 to 45,000 clones. As to this clone: Its antigen remains unknown. The read terminates 3 residues ahead of where the CDR3 ends, so the germline J gene completes it.

The CDR3 has 15 amino acids. Germline V gene lookup returns CDR1 LNHDA and CDR2 SQIVND (reference sequence). V gave up 11 bases and J gave up 2 bases; unmatched junction bases: 15. The V call is TRBV19, the J call TRBJ2-7, with 7 bases that match TRBD1. The sequence came from a woman aged 18 to 75 with a cervical HPV16 infection that either progressed to CIN3+ or cleared (not recorded which). Sequenced: blood buffy coat. The sequenced part of the CDR3 DNA is TGTGCCTCGATGGCCGGGACAGCCACCCCCTACGAG. It is translated as CASMAGTATPYE. The full CDR3 protein reads CASMAGTATPYEQYF.